A selection of T cell receptor beta chains follows, all from one sample in a study of blood T cell repertoires in COVID-19. Some clones are missing from TCRdb's copy, which holds only in-frame ones; the method was immunoSEQ multiplex PCR. The sample has under 200,000 clones, 75% to 90% seen once. Sequencing used peripheral blood. The receptors come from a woman older than 75 with active or convalescent COVID-19. Both conserved end residues are part of each CDR3. A D gene is named only where the DNA matches it firmly. Size values are once, few and many counts, or a class for expanded clones, and some rows have none.

NA,TRBV18,few,TRBJ1-1,CASSLKGDTEAFF,TGTGCCAGCTCACTAAAAGGGGACACTGAAGCTTTCTTT
TRBD2,TRBV10-3,NA,TRBJ2-3,CAISERGGGSTDTQYF,TGTGCCATCAGTGAGCGAGGCGGGGGGAGCACAGATACGCAGTATTTT
NA,TRBV19,NA,TRBJ1-5,CASSNGVGNQPQHF,TGTGCCAGTAGTAACGGGGTTGGCAATCAGCCCCAGCATTTT
TRBD2,TRBV4-3,NA,TRBJ2-7,CASSQDRTSGTNEQYF,TGCGCCAGCAGCCAAGATAGGACTAGCGGGACCAACGAGCAGTACTTC
TRBD1,TRBV6-6,NA,TRBJ1-2,CASRGTESSYGYTF,TGTGCCAGCAGAGGGACAGAATCTAGCTATGGCTACACCTTC
NA,TRBV13,few,TRBJ1-5,CASSTGDQPQHF,TGTGCCAGCAGCACGGGGGATCAGCCCCAGCATTTT
NA,TRBV2,NA,TRBJ2-3,CASNRGAPGTDTQYF,TGTGCCAGCAACCGGGGGGCCCCTGGCACAGATACGCAGTATTTT
TRBD1,TRBV29-1,NA,TRBJ1-5,CSVGQGGQPQHF,TGCAGCGTTGGACAGGGCGGTCAGCCCCAGCATTTT
TRBD1,TRBV7-9,NA,TRBJ2-1,CASSLAGSQGDEQFF,TGTGCCAGCAGCTTAGCGGGCTCCCAGGGGGATGAGCAGTTCTTC
TRBD1,TRBV27,NA,TRBJ2-7,CASRRTGFEYEQYF,TGTGCCAGCAGACGGACAGGGTTTGAGTACGAGCAGTACTTC
NA,TRBV12-3/TRBV12-4,few,TRBJ1-1,CASSHGANTEAFF,TGTGCCAGCAGTCATGGGGCGAACACTGAAGCTTTCTTT
NA,TRBV4-1,once,TRBJ1-5,CASSQVVYQPQHF,TGCGCCAGCAGCCAAGTAGTCTATCAGCCCCAGCATTTT
TRBD1,TRBV11-2,NA,TRBJ1-2,CASSSTGGPVYGYTF,TGTGCCAGCAGCTCCACAGGGGGCCCGGTATATGGCTACACCTTC
NA,TRBV19,NA,TRBJ1-1,CASSMGRSTEAFF,TGTGCCAGTAGTATGGGCAGGTCCACTGAAGCTTTCTTT
NA,TRBV25-1,few,TRBJ2-7,CAIRTSGNEQYF,TGTGCCATCAGGACCTCGGGGAACGAGCAGTACTTC
TRBD1,TRBV18,NA,TRBJ2-7,CASSPGQGATYEQYF,TGTGCCAGCTCACCTGGACAGGGGGCTACCTACGAGCAGTACTTC
NA,TRBV6-6,once,TRBJ2-7,CASSSSGGATYEQYF,TGTGCCAGCAGTTCGTCCGGGGGTGCTACCTACGAGCAGTACTTC
NA,TRBV19,NA,TRBJ1-5,CASRRDSDSNQPQHF,TGTGCCAGTAGACGGGACTCCGATAGCAATCAGCCCCAGCATTTT
NA,TRBV18,NA,TRBJ2-7,CASSPLLQGQSSYEQYF,TGTGCCAGCTCACCCTTACTACAAGGACAGAGCTCCTACGAGCAGTACTTC
TRBD1,TRBV30,NA,TRBJ1-4,CAWKSGTGGEKLFF,TGTGCCTGGAAATCCGGGACAGGGGGCGAAAAACTGTTTTTT
NA,TRBV7-9,NA,TRBJ1-1,CASSLDPGGGNTEAFF,TGTGCCAGCAGCTTAGACCCCGGGGGGGGGAACACTGAAGCTTTCTTT
NA,TRBV19,NA,TRBJ1-1,CASSIGQGGTEAFF,TGTGCCAGTAGTATAGGCCAGGGAGGTACTGAAGCTTTCTTT
NA,TRBV7-2,NA,TRBJ2-2,CASSLGGVDTGELFF,TGTGCCAGCAGTTTAGGGGGGGTCGACACCGGGGAGCTGTTTTTT
TRBD1,TRBV19,NA,TRBJ2-7,CASRRDRGTYEQYF,TGTGCCAGCCGCCGGGACAGGGGGACCTACGAGCAGTACTTC
NA,TRBV6-6,NA,TRBJ2-7,CASSYYGDSYEQYF,TGTGCCAGCAGTTACTACGGGGATTCCTACGAGCAGTACTTC
NA,TRBV18,once,TRBJ1-1,CASSPSGETIPNTEAFF,TGTGCCAGCTCACCTTCAGGGGAGACGATTCCGAACACTGAAGCTTTCTTT
NA,TRBV4-3,once,TRBJ2-7,CASSQDRQGGYEQYF,TGCGCCAGCAGCCAAGACCGCCAGGGTGGGTACGAGCAGTACTTC
NA,TRBV30,NA,TRBJ2-7,CAWEQGGDEQYF,TGTGCCTGGGAACAGGGCGGCGACGAGCAGTACTTC
NA,TRBV29-1,few,TRBJ1-1,CASRAGGTEAFF,TGCGCATCCAGGGCCGGGGGCACTGAAGCTTTCTTT
NA,TRBV28,NA,TRBJ2-7,CASQKGNYEQYF,TGTGCCAGCCAGAAGGGGAATTACGAGCAGTACTTC
TRBD1,TRBV5-1,NA,TRBJ1-2,CASSSGQGAYGYTF,TGCGCCAGCAGCTCGGGACAGGGGGCGTATGGCTACACCTTC
NA,TRBV2,once,TRBJ2-3,CASKLRQEEDTQYF,TGTGCCAGCAAGCTACGACAGGAGGAAGATACGCAGTATTTT
TRBD1,TRBV5-1,NA,TRBJ1-6,CASSSGTGSYSPLHF,TGCGCCAGCAGCTCCGGGACAGGGAGTTATTCACCCCTCCACTTT
NA,TRBV19,NA,TRBJ1-1,CASSIWGFSTEAFF,TGTGCCAGTAGTATATGGGGCTTCAGCACTGAAGCTTTCTTT
TRBD2,TRBV4-3,NA,TRBJ2-5,CASSVGLAGLETQYF,TGCGCCAGCAGCGTCGGACTAGCGGGGCTTGAGACCCAGTACTTC
TRBD1,TRBV12-3/TRBV12-4,NA,TRBJ2-7,CASSGQVYEQYF,TGTGCCAGCAGTGGACAGGTCTACGAGCAGTACTTC
NA,TRBV18,NA,TRBJ2-6,CASSPIGAGANVLTF,TGTGCCAGCTCACCAATAGGGGCTGGGGCCAACGTCCTGACTTTC
TRBD1,TRBV10-2,NA,TRBJ1-4,CASSIGQEEKLFF,TGCGCCAGCAGTATAGGACAGGAGGAAAAACTGTTTTTT
TRBD1,TRBV3-1/TRBV3-2,once,TRBJ1-1,CASRLTDRGNTEAFF,TGTGCCAGCAGACTAACGGACAGGGGGAACACTGAAGCTTTCTTT
TRBD1,TRBV5-5,NA,TRBJ1-1,CASSRTGGPLGAFF,TGTGCCAGCAGCCGGACAGGGGGACCGTTGGGAGCTTTCTTT
NA,TRBV30,NA,TRBJ1-4,CAWRIWEEDEKLFF,TGTGCCTGGAGGATATGGGAGGAAGATGAAAAACTGTTTTTT
NA,TRBV4-3,NA,TRBJ2-2,CASSQPGTLNTGELFF,TGCGCCAGCAGCCAGCCAGGGACTTTAAACACCGGGGAGCTGTTTTTT
TRBD1,TRBV7-8,NA,TRBJ2-7,CASRGTGGNEQYF,TGTGCCAGCAGAGGGACAGGGGGCAACGAGCAGTACTTC
NA,TRBV7-9,NA,TRBJ2-1,CASSFLAYNEQFF,TGTGCCAGCAGCTTCCTAGCCTACAATGAGCAGTTCTTC
NA,TRBV6-5,NA,TRBJ2-3,CASSSTQGPFTDTQYF,TGTGCCAGCAGTTCAACCCAGGGTCCTTTCACAGATACGCAGTATTTT
TRBD1,TRBV19,NA,TRBJ2-7,CASRGTGYPYEQYF,TGTGCCAGTAGAGGGACAGGGTATCCCTACGAGCAGTACTTC
NA,TRBV6-5,NA,TRBJ2-5,CASSYSRVEETQYF,TGTGCCAGCAGTTACTCGAGAGTTGAAGAGACCCAGTACTTC